This T cell receptor (beta chain) was found in a study of blood T cell repertoires in COVID-19. About the research overall: COVID-19 samples, acute and convalescent, were from the United States, Italy and Spain.

Profiled with immunoSEQ multiplex PCR; TCRdb holds only in-frame clones, not every one. This table holds about 200,000 clones, around nine tenths found once. Deletions cut 8 bases from V and 2 bases from J, with 16 bases between. The V gene's germline CDR1 is MNHEY and CDR2 SVGAGI. This CDR3 contains 15 residues. The rearrangement links TRBV6-5 to TRBJ1-5; the D gene is possibly TRBD1 (6 bases). Sequenced input: peripheral blood. The receptor's source is a man between 35 and 55 years old with active or convalescent COVID-19. CDR3 in amino acids: CASLWGQGRNQPQHF. As DNA, the CDR3 is TGTGCCAGCCTCTGGGGGCAGGGCCGCAATCAGCCCCAGCATTTT.